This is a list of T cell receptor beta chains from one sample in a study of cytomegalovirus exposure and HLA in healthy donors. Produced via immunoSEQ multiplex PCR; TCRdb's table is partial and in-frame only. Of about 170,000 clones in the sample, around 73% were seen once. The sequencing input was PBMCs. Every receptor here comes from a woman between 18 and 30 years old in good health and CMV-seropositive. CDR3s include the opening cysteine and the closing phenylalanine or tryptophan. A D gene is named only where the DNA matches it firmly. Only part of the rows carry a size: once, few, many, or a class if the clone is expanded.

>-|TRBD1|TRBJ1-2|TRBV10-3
CAISEPTGVGYTF
TGTGCCATCAGTGAGCCGACAGGGGTCGGCTACACCTTC
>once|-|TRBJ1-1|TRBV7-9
CASSFQGSLTEAFF
TGTGCCAGCAGCTTCCAGGGGTCCCTCACTGAAGCTTTCTTT
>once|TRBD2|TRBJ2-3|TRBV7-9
CASSPPAASGGARDTQYF
TGTGCCAGCAGCCCCCCTGCCGCTAGCGGGGGGGCCAGGGATACGCAGTATTTT
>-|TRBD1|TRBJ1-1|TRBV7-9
CSSSRGETGFGTEAFF
TGTTCCAGCAGCCGCGGGGAGACAGGGTTTGGCACTGAAGCTTTCTTT
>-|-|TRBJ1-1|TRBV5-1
CASSLDVGGTEAFF
TGCGCCAGCAGCTTGGATGTGGGGGGCACTGAAGCTTTCTTT
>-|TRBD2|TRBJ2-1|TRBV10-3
CAIRRTSLFEQFF
TGTGCCATCAGGCGGACTAGTCTTTTCGAGCAGTTCTTC
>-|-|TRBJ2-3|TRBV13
CASTNPPGDVTDTQYF
TGTGCCAGCACCAACCCCCCGGGGGACGTCACAGATACGCAGTATTTT
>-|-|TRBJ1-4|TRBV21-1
CASSKQDRAIEKLFF
TGTGCCAGCAGCAAACAAGACAGGGCGATTGAAAAACTGTTTTTT
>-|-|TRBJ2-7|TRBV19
CASSRSGYSYEQYF
TGTGCCAGTAGTAGGTCGGGGTACTCCTACGAGCAGTACTTC
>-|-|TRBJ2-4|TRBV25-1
CASRGGGNIQYF
TGTGCCAGCCGAGGAGGTGGGAACATTCAGTACTTC
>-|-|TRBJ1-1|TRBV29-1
CSVRGNTEAFF
TGCAGCGTTCGGGGGAACACTGAAGCTTTCTTT
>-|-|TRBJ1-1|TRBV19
CASSIGTEAFF
TGTGCCAGTAGTATAGGGACAGAAGCTTTCTTT
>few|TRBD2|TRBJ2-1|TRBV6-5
CASSYDGRYSYNEQFF
TGTGCCAGCAGTTATGACGGGAGGTACTCCTACAATGAGCAGTTCTTC
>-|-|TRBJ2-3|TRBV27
CASSLLSVPDTQYF
TGTGCCAGCAGTTTATTAAGCGTACCTGATACGCAGTATTTT
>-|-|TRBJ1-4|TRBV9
CASSVGGGLGTNEKLFF
TGTGCCAGCAGCGTAGGCGGCGGGCTCGGGACTAATGAAAAACTGTTTTTT
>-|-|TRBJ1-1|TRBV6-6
CASSYFGSENTEAFF
TGTGCCAGCAGTTATTTCGGGTCCGAGAACACTGAAGCTTTCTTT
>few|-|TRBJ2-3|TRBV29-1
CSGGGENTDTQYF
TGCAGCGGAGGTGGGGAGAACACAGATACGCAGTATTTT
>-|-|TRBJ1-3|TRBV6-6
CACHRDPISGNTIYF
TGTGCCTGCCACAGGGACCCTATCTCTGGAAACACCATATATTTT
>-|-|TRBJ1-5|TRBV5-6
CASSQGQTLGQNQPQHF
TGTGCCAGCAGCCAGGGGCAGACGCTGGGTCAAAATCAGCCCCAGCATTTT
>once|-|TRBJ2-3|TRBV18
CASASKDTQYF
TGTGCCAGCGCCTCTAAAGATACGCAGTATTTT
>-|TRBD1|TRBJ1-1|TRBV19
CASISTGTGDEAFF
TGTGCCAGTATAAGTACTGGGACAGGGGATGAAGCTTTCTTT
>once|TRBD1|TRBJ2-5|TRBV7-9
CASSLMDRGKETQYF
TGTGCCAGCAGCTTAATGGACAGGGGGAAGGAGACCCAGTACTTC
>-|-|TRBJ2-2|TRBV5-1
CASSLVPETGELFF
TGCGCCAGCAGCTTGGTCCCCGAGACCGGGGAGCTGTTTTTT
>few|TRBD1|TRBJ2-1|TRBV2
CASSRTGDSYNEQFF
TGTGCCAGCAGCCGGACAGGTGACTCCTACAATGAGCAGTTCTTC
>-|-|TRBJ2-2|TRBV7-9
CSSSLERGGYSTGELFF
TGTTCCAGCAGCTTAGAGCGCGGGGGCTACTCGACCGGGGAGCTGTTTTTT
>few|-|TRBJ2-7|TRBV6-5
CASSYSSQGNEQYF
TGTGCCAGCAGTTACTCATCACAGGGAAACGAGCAGTACTTC
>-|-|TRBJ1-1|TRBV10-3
CAISEQGNTEAFF
TGTGCCATCAGTGAACAGGGCAACACTGAAGCTTTCTTT